One and the same sample provided the 27 T cell receptor beta chains below, sequenced in a study of beta chain features in type 1 diabetes. General study results and limits: Shorter TCRB CDR3s, moderately but significantly so, were found in Type 1 diabetes patients in all four CD4+ subsets.

Sequenced material consisted of expressed TCRB transcripts (all of the isolated RNA was reverse transcribed). This table comes from immunoSEQ multiplex PCR, and its TCRdb copy is limited to in-frame clones, with some not included. The table records under 350,000 clones, around 24% of them present only once. Their antigen targets remain unknown. Sequenced: naive CD4+ T cells from blood. These receptors were obtained from a woman aged 25 to 39 with type 1 diabetes.

This clone turned up a few times. The chain recombines TRBV14 with TRBJ2-1; no definite D call. The ends were cut back, 0 bases at V and 2 bases at J, with 11 bases in the middle. CDR1 is SGHDN and CDR2 is FVKESK in the germline V gene. The CDR3 sequence is 16 residues long. The CDR3 nucleotides read TGTGCCAGCAGCCAAGAACCAGCCAGGACCTACAATGAGCAGTTCTTC. Translating it yields CASSQEPARTYNEQFF. The whole variable domain, remainder taken from reference TRBV14 and TRBJ2-1, is EAGVTQFPSHSVIEKGQTVTLRCDPISGHDNLYWYRRVMGKEIKFLLHFVKESKQDESGMPNNRFLAERTGGTYSTLKVQPAELEDSGVYFCASSQEPARTYNEQFFGPGTRLTVL.

The V gene is TRBV29-1, the J gene TRBJ2-2; 7 nucleotides agree with TRBD1. The CDR3 sequence is 12 residues long. Germline CDR1 SQVTM, CDR2 ANQGSEA. J gave up 6 bases and V 4 bases, and 2 bases lay outside the gene matches. The CDR3 reads CSVGQGAGELFF. In nucleotides, the CDR3 is TGCAGCGTTGGGCAGGGGGCCGGGGAGCTGTTTTTT.

The chain is built from TRBV4-1 and TRBJ1-2; D uncertain. The ends were cut back, 4 bases at V and 0 bases at J, with 15 bases in the middle. Germline V CDR1 and CDR2: MGHRA, YSYEKL. The CDR3 totals 16 residues. The CDR3 DNA reads as TGCGCCAGCAGCCTCGTTATGGTAGCACCTAACTATGGCTACACCTTC. Amino acids: CASSLVMVAPNYGYTF.

In its sample, this clone was seen a few times. The rearrangement joins TRBV13 to TRBJ2-5; TRBD2 aligns across 8 bases. Germline V gene lookup returns CDR1 PRHDT and CDR2 FYEKMQ (reference sequence). V lost 2 bases to trimming and J lost 4 bases; unmatched junction nucleotides: 6. The CDR3 loop spans 15 amino acids. This CDR3 is CASSLSGRTRETQYF. In DNA, the CDR3 is TGTGCCAGCAGCTTAAGCGGGAGAACGCGAGAGACCCAGTACTTC. The full variable domain, rest sourced from reference TRBV13 and TRBJ2-5, is AAGVIQSPRHLIKEKRETATLKCYPIPRHDTVYWYQQGPGQDPQFLISFYEKMQSDKGSIPDRFSAQQFSDYHSELNMSSLELGDSALYFCASSLSGRTRETQYFGPGTRLLVL.

This clone occurred once. This sequence joins TRBV9 and TRBJ2-2; D is possibly TRBD2 (5 bases). This CDR3 has 17 residues. Trimming shortened V by 3 bases and J by 5 bases, and 20 bases separated the two germline ends. Germline V CDR1 and CDR2: SGDLS, YYNGEE. CDR3 amino acids: CASSARTGVAPTGELFF. CDR3 nucleotide sequence: TGTGCCAGCAGCGCCAGGACCGGGGTAGCGCCGACCGGGGAGCTGTTTTTT.

The gene calls are TRBV25-1 and TRBJ1-1, with D possibly matching TRBD1 (6 bases). The CDR3 covers 15 residues. V was shortened by 4 bases and J by 4 bases, with 16 bases between the two germline ends. Germline-derived CDR1 and CDR2 are MGHDK and SYGVNS. In DNA, the CDR3 is TGTGCCAGCAGTGCTCCAGAGGGGGACGGCACTGAAGCTTTCTTT. Protein: CASSAPEGDGTEAFF.

This clone has more than one count but fewer than ten. The chain recombines TRBV11-2 with TRBJ2-1; 7 bases line up with TRBD2. V dropped 7 bases and J dropped 4; count of bases not matched to a gene: 13. The CDR3 runs 16 residues. Germline assignment: CDR1 SGHAT and CDR2 FQNNGV. The CDR3 bases are TGTGCCAGCACCCCCCGGGGGGAGGGCCGGTACAATGAGCAGTTCTTC. This sequence encodes CASTPRGEGRYNEQFF.

This clone appeared a few times. The CDR3 sequence: CASSRSGTSGLRSYNEQFF. Written as DNA, the CDR3 is TGTGCCAGCTCGCGCTCCGGGACTAGCGGGCTACGCTCCTACAATGAGCAGTTCTTC. V usage is TRBV18 and J usage is TRBJ2-1; 12 bases line up with TRBD2. CDR3 size: 19 residues. The V gene's germline CDR1 is KGHSH and CDR2 LQKENI. V lost 6 bases to trimming and J lost 0 bases; unmatched junction nucleotides: 12. Full variable domain (remainder filled in from reference TRBV18 and TRBJ2-1): NAGVMQNPRHLVRRRGQEARLRCSPMKGHSHVYWYRQLPEEGLKFMVYLQKENIIDESGMPKERFSAEFPKEGPSILRIQQVVRGDSAAYFCASSRSGTSGLRSYNEQFFGPGTRLTVL.

CDR3 loop: CASSSGQGAVGYTF. The DNA for the CDR3 is TGTGCCAGCAGCTCCGGACAGGGGGCGGTTGGCTACACCTTC. V is TRBV5-4 and J is TRBJ1-2, with TRBD1 matching over 11 bases. The CDR3 runs to 14 residues. Germline V lookup: CDR1 SGHNT, CDR2 YYREEE (reference sequence). V shed 3 bases and J 7 bases; nucleotides not matched to a gene: 5. Together with reference TRBV5-4 and TRBJ1-2, the CDR3 gives the full variable domain: ETGVTQSPTHLIKTRGQQVTLRCSSQSGHNTVSWYQQALGQGPQFIFQYYREEENGRGNFPPRFSGLQFPNYSSELNVNALELDDSALYLCASSSGQGAVGYTFGSGTRLTVV.

The chain couples TRBV7-9 to TRBJ1-4, with D possibly matching TRBD1 (5 bases). The germline V gene encodes CDR1 SEHNR and CDR2 FQNEAQ (reference sequence). V was trimmed by 4 bases and J by 8 bases, leaving 20 bases between them. This CDR3 spans 16 amino acids. The CDR3 coding sequence is TGTGCCAGCAGCTCACCCCTGCAGGGATTAAGGGAAAAACTGTTTTTT. Residues: CASSSPLQGLREKLFF.

The chain has TRBV7-8 and TRBJ2-7; 14 nucleotides align to TRBD2. J lost 2 bases, V lost 5 bases, and 5 bases had no gene match. Germline V CDR1 and CDR2: SGHVS, FQNEAQ. The CDR3 loop spans 16 amino acids. CDR3 DNA sequence: TGTGCCAGCAGCGCCCCGGGACTAGCGGGAGCCTACGAGCAGTACTTC. This sequence encodes CASSAPGLAGAYEQYF.

The chain recombines TRBV29-1 with TRBJ2-6; a possible D gene is TRBD2 (6 bases). The germline V gene encodes CDR1 SQVTM and CDR2 ANQGSEA. Trimming removed 3 bases from V and 4 bases from J, with 22 bases in between. There are 18 residues in the CDR3. The CDR3 bases are TGCAGCGTTGAGTATAGCGGTCGGGAGCAACCAGGGGCCAACGTCCTGACTTTC. Translating it yields CSVEYSGREQPGANVLTF.

This rearrangement joins TRBV11-3 to TRBJ1-1; D perhaps matches TRBD1 (6 bases). Germline V gene lookup returns CDR1 SGHNT and CDR2 YENEEA. V was clipped by 8 bases and J by 4 bases, with 14 bases between them. CDR3 length: 13 residues. The CDR3 region is CASRGGQVTEAFF. CDR3 DNA: TGTGCCAGCCGGGGGGGGCAGGTCACTGAAGCTTTCTTT.

This clone has only a few counts. This chain links TRBV18 with TRBJ1-5; 7 bases are shared with TRBD1. V shed 8 bases, J shed 3 bases, and the junction held 4 bases outside the gene matches. Germline assignment: CDR1 KGHSH and CDR2 LQKENI. This CDR3 spans 13 amino acids. Written as DNA, the CDR3 is TGTGCCAGCCAAGGACAGGCCAATCAGCCCCAGCATTTT. Its translation: CASQGQANQPQHF. Full variable domain (outside the CDR3, taken from reference TRBV18 and TRBJ1-5): NAGVMQNPRHLVRRRGQEARLRCSPMKGHSHVYWYRQLPEEGLKFMVYLQKENIIDESGMPKERFSAEFPKEGPSILRIQQVVRGDSAAYFCASQGQANQPQHFGDGTRLSIL.

This clone was observed a handful of times. This chain links TRBV5-1 with TRBJ2-7; 7 nucleotides align to TRBD1. Germline assignment: CDR1 SGHRS and CDR2 YFSETQ. J gave up 3 bases and V 4 bases, and 7 bases lay outside the gene matches. The CDR3 runs to 14 residues. The DNA for the CDR3 is TGCGCCAGCAGCACCTCCGGGACAGACTACGAGCAGTACTTC. The encoded protein is CASSTSGTDYEQYF.

This chain connects TRBV29-1 to TRBJ2-5; possibly TRBD2 for D (5 bases). CDR3 size: 12 residues. Per the germline V gene, CDR1 is SQVTM and CDR2 is ANQGSEA. The V and J ends lost 2 bases and 4 bases respectively, with 8 bases between them. The CDR3 bases are TGCAGCGTTGAATTTGCGGGAGAGACCCAGTACTTC. Translation: CSVEFAGETQYF.

This chain joins TRBV4-1 and TRBJ1-2; tentative D call: TRBD1 (6 bases). This CDR3 spans 14 amino acids. Trimming stripped 8 bases from V and 7 bases from J, with 20 bases between. Germline assignment: CDR1 MGHRA and CDR2 YSYEKL. Here the CDR3 DNA reads TGCGCCAGCCGCACCAATCCAGGGGCGGGTGGCTACACCTTC. This encodes CASRTNPGAGGYTF.

This clone was found a few times. The V gene is TRBV19, the J gene TRBJ1-1, with TRBD1 matching 8 bases. In germline, CDR1 is LNHDA, CDR2 SQIVND (reference sequence). This CDR3 contains 13 residues. Trimming at V came to 3 bases and at J to 6 bases, leaving 3 bases not matched to a gene. CDR3 amino acids: CASSIDRGPEAFF. The CDR3 bases are TGTGCCAGTAGTATCGACAGGGGACCTGAAGCTTTCTTT.

This chain links TRBV7-9 with TRBJ1-5, with TRBD1 matching over 8 bases. The CDR3 is 15 residues long. J was trimmed by 5 bases and V by 1 base; bases with no gene match: 4. CDR1 and CDR2 (germline): SEHNR, FQNEAQ (reference sequence). CDR3 nucleotide sequence: TGTGCCAGCAGCTTAGGGGGACAGGCCTATCAGCCCCAGCATTTT. Protein sequence: CASSLGGQAYQPQHF.

This clone was counted between two and nine times. The chain recombines TRBV4-1 with TRBJ2-7; the D is unclear. Germline values: CDR1 MGHRA, CDR2 YSYEKL. The CDR3 sequence is 14 residues long. Trimming took off 1 base at V and 4 bases at J, with 11 bases between the two ends. For the CDR3, the DNA is TGCGCCAGCAGCCAAGCCCAAGGAGAATACGAGCAGTACTTC. This translates into CASSQAQGEYEQYF.

This clone occurred a few times. This chain uses TRBV6-4 with TRBJ1-1; D is uncertain. The germline V gene encodes CDR1 MRHNA and CDR2 SNTAGT. This CDR3 comprises 13 residues. Trimming removed 6 bases from V and 5 bases from J, with 13 bases in between. The CDR3 DNA reads TGTGCCAGCAGCGACCGGGGAGAGACTGAAGCTTTCTTT. It codes for CASSDRGETEAFF.

Only a few counts were recorded for this clone. The chain joins TRBV9 to TRBJ2-3, with a weak D call TRBD2 (5 bases). This CDR3 has 17 amino acids. Germline CDR1 is SGDLS and CDR2 is YYNGEE. Trimming shortened V by 0 bases and J by 0 bases, and 14 bases separated the two germline ends. The CDR3 here is CASSVVKWRTSTDTQYF. CDR3 DNA sequence: TGTGCCAGCAGCGTAGTAAAATGGCGGACTAGCACAGATACGCAGTATTTT.

This clone has more than one count but fewer than ten. This chain's CDR3 is CARKLGAYGYTF. The DNA of the CDR3 is TGTGCCCGGAAGTTAGGGGCCTATGGCTACACCTTC. The chain uses TRBV30 and TRBJ1-2; a weak D match, TRBD1 (5 bases). CDR1 is GTSNPN, CDR2 SVGIG, per germline (reference sequence). Trimming stripped 8 bases from V and 4 bases from J, with 14 bases between. The CDR3 extends over 12 amino acids.

This clone was seen a few times. The chain employs TRBV30 and TRBJ2-7; the D gene is possibly TRBD2 (6 bases). In germline, CDR1 is GTSNPN, CDR2 SVGIG (reference sequence). The CDR3 extends over 13 amino acids. V was pared by 0 bases and J by 2 bases, with 8 bases between. CDR3 amino acids: CAWSVSGAYEQYF. The CDR3 bases are TGTGCCTGGAGTGTTAGCGGCGCCTACGAGCAGTACTTC.

V and J are TRBV11-2 and TRBJ2-7; D possibly corresponds to TRBD1 (6 bases). CDR3 length: 16 amino acids. Germline V lookup: CDR1 SGHAT, CDR2 FQNNGV. V dropped 5 bases and J dropped 5 bases, with 22 bases sitting between them. The CDR3 bases are TGTGCCAGCAGCCTTATGGGAGTCAGGGGCAACAACGAGCAGTACTTC. Translated, it gives CASSLMGVRGNNEQYF. Complete variable domain (other parts from reference TRBV11-2 and TRBJ2-7): EAGVAQSPRYKIIEKRQSVAFWCNPISGHATLYWYQQILGQGPKLLIQFQNNGVVDDSQLPKDRFSAERLKGVDSTLKIQPAKLEDSAVYLCASSLMGVRGNNEQYFGPGTRLTVT.

In its sample, this clone was seen a few times. The rearrangement uses TRBV20-1 and TRBJ2-1; no reliable D call. The V gene's germline CDR1 is DFQATT and CDR2 SNEGSKA (reference sequence). The CDR3 runs to 10 residues. V was cut by 3 bases and J by 9 bases, with 6 bases left in between. CDR3 residues: CSARQAEQFF. The CDR3 DNA reads TGCAGTGCTAGGCAAGCTGAGCAGTTCTTC.

This clone was detected a few times. The chain links TRBV4-1 to TRBJ1-1; maybe TRBD1 (6 bases). V was trimmed by 2 bases and J by 4 bases, leaving 14 bases between them. The CDR3 contains 15 residues. Germline V lookup: CDR1 MGHRA, CDR2 YSYEKL. Here the CDR3 DNA reads TGCGCCAGCAGCCAAACCTACAGGGAAGGCACTGAAGCTTTCTTT. This translates into CASSQTYREGTEAFF.